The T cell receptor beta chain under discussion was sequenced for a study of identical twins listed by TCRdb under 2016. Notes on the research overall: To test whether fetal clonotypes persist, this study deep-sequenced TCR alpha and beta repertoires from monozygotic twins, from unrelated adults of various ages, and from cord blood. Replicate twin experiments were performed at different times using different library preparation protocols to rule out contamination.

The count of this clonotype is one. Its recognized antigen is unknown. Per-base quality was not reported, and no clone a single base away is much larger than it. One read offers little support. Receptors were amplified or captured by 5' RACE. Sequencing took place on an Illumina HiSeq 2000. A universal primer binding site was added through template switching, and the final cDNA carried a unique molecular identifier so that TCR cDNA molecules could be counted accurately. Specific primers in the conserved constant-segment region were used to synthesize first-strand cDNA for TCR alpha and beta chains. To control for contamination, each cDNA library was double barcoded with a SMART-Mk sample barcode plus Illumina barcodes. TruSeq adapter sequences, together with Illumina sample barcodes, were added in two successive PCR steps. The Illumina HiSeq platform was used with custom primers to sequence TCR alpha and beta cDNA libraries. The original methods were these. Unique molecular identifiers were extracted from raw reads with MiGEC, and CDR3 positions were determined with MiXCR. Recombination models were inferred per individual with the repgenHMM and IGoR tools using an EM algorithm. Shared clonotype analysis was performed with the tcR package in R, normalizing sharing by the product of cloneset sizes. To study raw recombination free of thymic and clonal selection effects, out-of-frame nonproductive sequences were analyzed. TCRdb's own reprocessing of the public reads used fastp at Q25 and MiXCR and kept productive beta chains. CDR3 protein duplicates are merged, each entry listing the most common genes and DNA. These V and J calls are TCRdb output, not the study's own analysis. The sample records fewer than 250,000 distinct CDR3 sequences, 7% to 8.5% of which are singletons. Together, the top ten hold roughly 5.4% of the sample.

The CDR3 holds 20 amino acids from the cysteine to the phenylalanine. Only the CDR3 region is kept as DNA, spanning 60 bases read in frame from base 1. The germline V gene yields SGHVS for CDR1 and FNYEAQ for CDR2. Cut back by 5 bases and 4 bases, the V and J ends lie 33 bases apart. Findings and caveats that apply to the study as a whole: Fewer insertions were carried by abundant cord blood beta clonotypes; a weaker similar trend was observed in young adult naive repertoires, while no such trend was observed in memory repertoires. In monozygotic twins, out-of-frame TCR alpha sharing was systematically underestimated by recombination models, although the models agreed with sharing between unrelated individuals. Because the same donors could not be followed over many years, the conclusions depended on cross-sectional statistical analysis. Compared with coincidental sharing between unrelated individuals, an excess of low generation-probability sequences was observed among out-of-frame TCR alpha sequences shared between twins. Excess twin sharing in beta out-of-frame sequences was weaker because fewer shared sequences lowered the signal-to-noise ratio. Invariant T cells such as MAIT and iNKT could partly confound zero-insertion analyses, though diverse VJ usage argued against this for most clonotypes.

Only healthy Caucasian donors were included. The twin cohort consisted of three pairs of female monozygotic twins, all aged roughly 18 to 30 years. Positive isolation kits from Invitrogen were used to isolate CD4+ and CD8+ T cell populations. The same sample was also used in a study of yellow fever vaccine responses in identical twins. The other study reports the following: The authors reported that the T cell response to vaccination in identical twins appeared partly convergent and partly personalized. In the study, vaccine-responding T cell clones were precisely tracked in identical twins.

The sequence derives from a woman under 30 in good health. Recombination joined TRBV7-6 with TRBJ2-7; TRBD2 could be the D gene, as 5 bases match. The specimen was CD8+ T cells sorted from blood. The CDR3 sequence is CASSPSSGDQATQRTYEQYF. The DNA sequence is TGTGCCAGCAGCCCCTCCTCCGGCGACCAGGCTACCCAACGGACTTACGAGCAGTACTTC.